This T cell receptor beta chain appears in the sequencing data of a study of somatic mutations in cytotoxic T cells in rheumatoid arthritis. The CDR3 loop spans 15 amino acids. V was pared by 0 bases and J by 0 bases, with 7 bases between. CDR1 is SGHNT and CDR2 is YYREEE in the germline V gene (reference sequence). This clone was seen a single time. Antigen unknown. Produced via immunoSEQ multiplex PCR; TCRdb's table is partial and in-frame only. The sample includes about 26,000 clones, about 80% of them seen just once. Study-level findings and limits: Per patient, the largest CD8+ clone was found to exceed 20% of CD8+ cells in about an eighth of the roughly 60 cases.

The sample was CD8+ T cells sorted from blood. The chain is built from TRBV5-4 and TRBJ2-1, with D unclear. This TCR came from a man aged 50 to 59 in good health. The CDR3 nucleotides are TGTGCCAGCAGCTTGGTCGGTAGCTCCTACAATGAGCAGTTCTTC. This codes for CASSLVGSSYNEQFF.